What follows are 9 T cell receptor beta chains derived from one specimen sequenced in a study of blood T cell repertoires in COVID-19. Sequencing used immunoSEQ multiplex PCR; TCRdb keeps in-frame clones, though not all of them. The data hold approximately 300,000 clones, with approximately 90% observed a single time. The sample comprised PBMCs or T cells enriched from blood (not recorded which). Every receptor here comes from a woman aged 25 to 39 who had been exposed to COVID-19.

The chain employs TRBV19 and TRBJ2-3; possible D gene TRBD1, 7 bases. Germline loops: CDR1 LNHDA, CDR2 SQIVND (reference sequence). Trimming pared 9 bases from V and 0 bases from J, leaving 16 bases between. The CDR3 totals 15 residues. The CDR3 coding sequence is TGTGCCAGCCGGCAGGGGGGAGATAGCACAGATACGCAGTATTTT. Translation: CASRQGGDSTDTQYF.

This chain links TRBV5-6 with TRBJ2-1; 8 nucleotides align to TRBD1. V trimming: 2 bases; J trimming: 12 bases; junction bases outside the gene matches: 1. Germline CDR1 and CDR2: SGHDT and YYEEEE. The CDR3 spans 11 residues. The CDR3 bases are TGTGCCAGCAGCTTAGGACAGGGGCAGTTCTTC. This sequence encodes CASSLGQGQFF.

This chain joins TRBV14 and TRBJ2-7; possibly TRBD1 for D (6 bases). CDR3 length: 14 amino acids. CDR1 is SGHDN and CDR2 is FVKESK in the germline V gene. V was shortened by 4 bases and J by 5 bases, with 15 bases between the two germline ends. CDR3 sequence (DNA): TGTGCCAGCAGCCTAACAGAGTGGGACAACGAGCAGTACTTC. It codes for CASSLTEWDNEQYF. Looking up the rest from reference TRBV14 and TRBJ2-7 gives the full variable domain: EAGVTQFPSHSVIEKGQTVTLRCDPISGHDNLYWYRRVMGKEIKFLLHFVKESKQDESGMPNNRFLAERTGGTYSTLKVQPAELEDSGVYFCASSLTEWDNEQYFGPGTRLTVT.

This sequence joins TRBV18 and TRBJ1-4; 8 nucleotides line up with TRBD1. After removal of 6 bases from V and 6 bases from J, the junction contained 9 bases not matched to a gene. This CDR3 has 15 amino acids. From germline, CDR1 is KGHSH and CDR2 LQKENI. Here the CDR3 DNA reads TGTGCCAGCTCGGGAGGACAGGGTGTGGATGAAAAACTGTTTTTT. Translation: CASSGGQGVDEKLFF.

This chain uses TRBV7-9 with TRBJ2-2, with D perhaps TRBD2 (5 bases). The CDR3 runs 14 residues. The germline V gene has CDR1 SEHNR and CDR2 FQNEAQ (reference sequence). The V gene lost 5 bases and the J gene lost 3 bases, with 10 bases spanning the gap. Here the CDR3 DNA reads TGTGCCAGCAGCCCGTCGGGGTACACCGGGGAGCTGTTTTTT. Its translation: CASSPSGYTGELFF.

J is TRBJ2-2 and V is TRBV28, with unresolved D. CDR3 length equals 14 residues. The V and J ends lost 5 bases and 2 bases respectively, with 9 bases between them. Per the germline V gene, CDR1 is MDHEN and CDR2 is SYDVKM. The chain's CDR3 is CASSPPTNTGELFF. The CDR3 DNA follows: TGTGCCAGCAGTCCCCCGACAAACACCGGGGAGCTGTTTTTT.

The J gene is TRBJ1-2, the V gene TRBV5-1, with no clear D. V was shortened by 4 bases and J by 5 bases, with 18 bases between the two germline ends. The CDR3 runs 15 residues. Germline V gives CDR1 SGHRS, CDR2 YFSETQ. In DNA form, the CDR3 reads TGCGCCAGCAGCCCTAGTAGGTCAGAACTTTATGGCTACACCTTC. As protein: CASSPSRSELYGYTF.

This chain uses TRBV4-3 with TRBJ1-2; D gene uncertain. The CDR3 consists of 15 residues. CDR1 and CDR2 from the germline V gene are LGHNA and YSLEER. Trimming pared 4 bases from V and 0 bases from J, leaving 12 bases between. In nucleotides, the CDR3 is TGCGCCAGCAGCCCCTGGGAGTTTTCTAACTATGGCTACACCTTC. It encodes CASSPWEFSNYGYTF.

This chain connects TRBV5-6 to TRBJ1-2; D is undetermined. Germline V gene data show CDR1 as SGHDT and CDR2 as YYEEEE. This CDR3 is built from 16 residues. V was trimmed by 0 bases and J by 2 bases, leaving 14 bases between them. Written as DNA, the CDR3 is TGTGCCAGCAGCTTGGGAGGTGGAGGTCAGAACTATGGCTACACCTTC. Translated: CASSLGGGGQNYGYTF. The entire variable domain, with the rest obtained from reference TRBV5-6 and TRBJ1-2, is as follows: DAGVTQSPTHLIKTRGQQVTLRCSPKSGHDTVSWYQQALGQGPQFIFQYYEEEERQRGNFPDRFSGHQFPNYSSELNVNALLLGDSALYLCASSLGGGGQNYGYTFGSGTRLTVV.